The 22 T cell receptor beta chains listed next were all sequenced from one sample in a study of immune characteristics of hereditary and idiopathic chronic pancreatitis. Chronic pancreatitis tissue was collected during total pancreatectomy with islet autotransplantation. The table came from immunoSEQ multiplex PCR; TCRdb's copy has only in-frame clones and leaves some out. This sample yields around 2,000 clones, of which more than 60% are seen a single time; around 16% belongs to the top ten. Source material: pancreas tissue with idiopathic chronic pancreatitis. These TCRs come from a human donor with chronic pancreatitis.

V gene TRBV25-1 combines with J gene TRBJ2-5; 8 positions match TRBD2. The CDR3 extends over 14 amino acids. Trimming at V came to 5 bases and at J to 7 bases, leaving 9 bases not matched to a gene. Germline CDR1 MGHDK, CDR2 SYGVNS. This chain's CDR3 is CASSWSSGDPTQYF. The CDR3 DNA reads TGTGCCAGCAGTTGGAGTAGCGGGGATCCGACCCAGTACTTC.

The CDR3 protein is CSGMTGGGTEAFF. CDR3 DNA: TGCAGCGGAATGACAGGGGGCGGCACTGAAGCTTTCTTT. V and J are TRBV29-1 and TRBJ1-1; 10 bases fit TRBD1. The CDR3 consists of 13 residues. The V gene's germline CDR1 is SQVTM and CDR2 ANQGSEA. V lost 7 bases, J lost 4 bases, and 6 bases stayed unmatched.

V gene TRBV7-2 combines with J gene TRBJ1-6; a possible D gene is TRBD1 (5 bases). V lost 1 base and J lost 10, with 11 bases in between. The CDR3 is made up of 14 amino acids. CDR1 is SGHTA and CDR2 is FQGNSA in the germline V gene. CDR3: CASSLEGTISPLHF. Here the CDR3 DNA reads TGTGCCAGCAGCTTAGAGGGGACCATCTCACCCCTCCACTTT.

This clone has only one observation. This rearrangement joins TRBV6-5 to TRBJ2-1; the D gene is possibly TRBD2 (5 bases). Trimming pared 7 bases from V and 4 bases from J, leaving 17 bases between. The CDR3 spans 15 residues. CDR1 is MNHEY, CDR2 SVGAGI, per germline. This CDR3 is CASTDTLARYNEQFF. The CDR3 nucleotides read TGTGCCAGCACCGACACCTTAGCGAGATACAATGAGCAGTTCTTC.

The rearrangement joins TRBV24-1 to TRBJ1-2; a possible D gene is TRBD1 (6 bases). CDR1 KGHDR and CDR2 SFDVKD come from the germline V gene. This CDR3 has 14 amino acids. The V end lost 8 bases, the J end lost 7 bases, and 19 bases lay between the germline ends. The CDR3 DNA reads TGTGCCACCACCCAGGGGTTTATCCCCCTTGGCTACACCTTC. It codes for CATTQGFIPLGYTF.

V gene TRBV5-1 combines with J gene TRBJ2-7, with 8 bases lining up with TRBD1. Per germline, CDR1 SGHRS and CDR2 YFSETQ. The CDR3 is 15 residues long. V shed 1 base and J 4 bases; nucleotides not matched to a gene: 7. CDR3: CASSLHGTGGYEQYF. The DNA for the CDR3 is TGCGCCAGCAGCTTGCACGGGACAGGTGGATACGAGCAGTACTTC.

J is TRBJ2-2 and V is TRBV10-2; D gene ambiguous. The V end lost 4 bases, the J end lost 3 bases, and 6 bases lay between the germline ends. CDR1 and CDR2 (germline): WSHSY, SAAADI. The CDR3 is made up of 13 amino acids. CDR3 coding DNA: TGCGCCAGCAGTGCGGAATACACCGGGGAGCTGTTTTTT. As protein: CASSAEYTGELFF.

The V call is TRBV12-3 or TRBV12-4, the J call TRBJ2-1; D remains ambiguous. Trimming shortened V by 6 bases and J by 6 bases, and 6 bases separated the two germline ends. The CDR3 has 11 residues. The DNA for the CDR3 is TGTGCCAGCAGCGCCGGCAATGAGCAGTTCTTC. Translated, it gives CASSAGNEQFF.

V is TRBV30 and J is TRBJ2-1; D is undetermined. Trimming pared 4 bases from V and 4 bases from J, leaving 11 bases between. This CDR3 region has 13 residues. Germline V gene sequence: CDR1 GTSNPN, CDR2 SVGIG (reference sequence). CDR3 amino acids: CAWKSFSYNEQFF. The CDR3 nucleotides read TGTGCCTGGAAGAGTTTCAGTTACAATGAGCAGTTCTTC. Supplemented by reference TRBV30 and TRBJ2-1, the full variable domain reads SQTIHQWPATLVQPVGSPLSLECTVEGTSNPNLYWYRQAAGRGLQLLFYSVGIGQISSEVPQNLSASRPQDRQFILSSKKLLLSDSGFYLCAWKSFSYNEQFFGPGTRLTVL.

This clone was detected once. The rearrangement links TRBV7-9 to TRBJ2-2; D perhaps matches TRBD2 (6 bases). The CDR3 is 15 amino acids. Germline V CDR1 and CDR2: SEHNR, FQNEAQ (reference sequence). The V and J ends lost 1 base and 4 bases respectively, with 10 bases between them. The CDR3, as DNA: TGTGCCAGCAGCTTAGACGGAGGGGCCACCGGGGAGCTGTTTTTT. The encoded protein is CASSLDGGATGELFF.

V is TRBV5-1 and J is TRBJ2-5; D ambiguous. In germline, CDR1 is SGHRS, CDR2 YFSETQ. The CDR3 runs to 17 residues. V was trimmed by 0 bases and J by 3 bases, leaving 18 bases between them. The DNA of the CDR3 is TGCGCCAGCAGCTTGGCGGTTTCATCAGCTGGTGAAGAGACCCAGTACTTC. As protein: CASSLAVSSAGEETQYF.

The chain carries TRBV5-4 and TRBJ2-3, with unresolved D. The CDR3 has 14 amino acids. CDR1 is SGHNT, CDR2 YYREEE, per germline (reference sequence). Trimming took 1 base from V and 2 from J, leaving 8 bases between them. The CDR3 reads CASSLTYSTDTQYF. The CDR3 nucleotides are TGTGCCAGCAGCTTGACATATTCCACAGATACGCAGTATTTT.

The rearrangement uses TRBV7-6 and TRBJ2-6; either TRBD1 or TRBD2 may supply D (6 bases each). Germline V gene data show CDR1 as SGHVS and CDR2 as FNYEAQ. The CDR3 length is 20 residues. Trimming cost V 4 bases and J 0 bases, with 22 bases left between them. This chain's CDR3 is CASSSVRGETPGSGANVLTF. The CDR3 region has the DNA TGTGCCAGCAGCTCAGTGAGGGGGGAGACCCCGGGCTCTGGGGCCAACGTCCTGACTTTC.

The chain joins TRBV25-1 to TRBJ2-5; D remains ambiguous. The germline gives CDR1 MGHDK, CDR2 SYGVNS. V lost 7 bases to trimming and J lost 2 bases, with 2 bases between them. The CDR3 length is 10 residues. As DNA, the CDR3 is TGTGCCAGCAAACAAGAGACCCAGTACTTC. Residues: CASKQETQYF.

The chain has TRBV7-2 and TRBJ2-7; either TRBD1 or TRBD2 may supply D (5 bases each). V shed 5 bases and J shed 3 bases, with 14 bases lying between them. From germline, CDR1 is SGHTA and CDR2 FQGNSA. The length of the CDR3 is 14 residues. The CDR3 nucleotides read TGTGCCAGCAGCCCCCAACGGGGCCTCTACGAGCAGTACTTC. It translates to CASSPQRGLYEQYF.

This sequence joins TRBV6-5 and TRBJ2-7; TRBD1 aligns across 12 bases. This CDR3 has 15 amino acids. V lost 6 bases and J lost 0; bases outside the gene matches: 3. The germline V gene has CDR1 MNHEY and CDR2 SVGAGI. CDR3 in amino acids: CASSLGQGASYEQYF. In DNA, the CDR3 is TGTGCCAGCAGCCTGGGACAGGGGGCCTCCTACGAGCAGTACTTC.

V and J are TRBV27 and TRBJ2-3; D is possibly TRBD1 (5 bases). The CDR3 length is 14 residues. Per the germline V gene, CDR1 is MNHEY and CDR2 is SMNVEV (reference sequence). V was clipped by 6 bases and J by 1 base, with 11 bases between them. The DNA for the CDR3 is TGTGCCAGCAGCCCCCAGGGCGGCACAGATACGCAGTATTTT. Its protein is CASSPQGGTDTQYF.

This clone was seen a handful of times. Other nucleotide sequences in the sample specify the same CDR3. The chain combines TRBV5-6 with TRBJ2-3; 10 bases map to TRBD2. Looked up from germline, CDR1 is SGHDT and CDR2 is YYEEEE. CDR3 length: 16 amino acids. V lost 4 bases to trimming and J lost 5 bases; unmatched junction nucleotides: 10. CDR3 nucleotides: TGTGCCAGCAGCGGGGTAGCGGGGGGTGGAGTAGATACGCAGTATTTT. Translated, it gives CASSGVAGGGVDTQYF. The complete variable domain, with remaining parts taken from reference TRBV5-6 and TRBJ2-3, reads DAGVTQSPTHLIKTRGQQVTLRCSPKSGHDTVSWYQQALGQGPQFIFQYYEEEERQRGNFPDRFSGHQFPNYSSELNVNALLLGDSALYLCASSGVAGGGVDTQYFGPGTRLTVL.

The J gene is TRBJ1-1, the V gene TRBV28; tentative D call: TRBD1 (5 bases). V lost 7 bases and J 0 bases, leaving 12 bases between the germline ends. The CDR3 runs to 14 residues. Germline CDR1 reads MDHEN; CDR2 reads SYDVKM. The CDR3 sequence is CASNYRSLNTEAFF. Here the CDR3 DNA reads TGTGCCAGCAATTACAGGTCATTGAACACTGAAGCTTTCTTT.

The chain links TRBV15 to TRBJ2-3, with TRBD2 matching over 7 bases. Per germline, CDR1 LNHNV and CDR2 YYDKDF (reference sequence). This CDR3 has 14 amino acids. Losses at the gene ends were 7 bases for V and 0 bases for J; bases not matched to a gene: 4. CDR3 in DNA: TGTGCCACCAAAAGCGGGGTTAGCACAGATACGCAGTATTTT. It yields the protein CATKSGVSTDTQYF.

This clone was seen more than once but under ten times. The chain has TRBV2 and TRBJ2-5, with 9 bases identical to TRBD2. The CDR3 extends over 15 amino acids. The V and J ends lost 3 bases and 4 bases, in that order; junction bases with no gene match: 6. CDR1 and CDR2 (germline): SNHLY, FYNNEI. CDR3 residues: CASSERISGGETQYF. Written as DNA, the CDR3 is TGTGCCAGCAGTGAGAGGATTAGCGGGGGAGAGACCCAGTACTTC.

CDR3 loop: CASSLVDKYTGELFF. DNA for the CDR3: TGTGCCAGCAGCTTGGTGGACAAGTACACCGGGGAGCTGTTTTTT. This chain connects TRBV5-6 to TRBJ2-2; D is perhaps TRBD1 (5 bases). CDR3 length: 15 residues. V was pared by 0 bases and J by 3 bases, with 9 bases between. Germline V gene lookup returns CDR1 SGHDT and CDR2 YYEEEE. The whole variable domain, filled in from reference TRBV5-6 and TRBJ2-2, reads DAGVTQSPTHLIKTRGQQVTLRCSPKSGHDTVSWYQQALGQGPQFIFQYYEEEERQRGNFPDRFSGHQFPNYSSELNVNALLLGDSALYLCASSLVDKYTGELFFGEGSRLTVL.